The sequence of this T cell receptor beta chain was determined in a study of control samples from healthy donors and cancer patients. TCRdb's copy holds only in-frame clones and misses some; the assay was immunoSEQ multiplex PCR. The profile shows about 150,000 clones, 85% to 95% of them singletons. Trimming removed 0 bases from V and 1 base from J, with 9 bases in between. Germline V CDR1 and CDR2: SGHDN, FVKESK. The CDR3 loop spans 16 amino acids. This chain uses TRBV14 with TRBJ2-2; D is undetermined. The sequenced sample was blood. The clonotype was recovered from a man aged 50-59 years in good health. CDR3 residues: CASSQDRSLNTGELFF. The CDR3, as DNA: TGTGCCAGCAGCCAAGATAGGTCCCTGAACACCGGGGAGCTGTTTTTT.